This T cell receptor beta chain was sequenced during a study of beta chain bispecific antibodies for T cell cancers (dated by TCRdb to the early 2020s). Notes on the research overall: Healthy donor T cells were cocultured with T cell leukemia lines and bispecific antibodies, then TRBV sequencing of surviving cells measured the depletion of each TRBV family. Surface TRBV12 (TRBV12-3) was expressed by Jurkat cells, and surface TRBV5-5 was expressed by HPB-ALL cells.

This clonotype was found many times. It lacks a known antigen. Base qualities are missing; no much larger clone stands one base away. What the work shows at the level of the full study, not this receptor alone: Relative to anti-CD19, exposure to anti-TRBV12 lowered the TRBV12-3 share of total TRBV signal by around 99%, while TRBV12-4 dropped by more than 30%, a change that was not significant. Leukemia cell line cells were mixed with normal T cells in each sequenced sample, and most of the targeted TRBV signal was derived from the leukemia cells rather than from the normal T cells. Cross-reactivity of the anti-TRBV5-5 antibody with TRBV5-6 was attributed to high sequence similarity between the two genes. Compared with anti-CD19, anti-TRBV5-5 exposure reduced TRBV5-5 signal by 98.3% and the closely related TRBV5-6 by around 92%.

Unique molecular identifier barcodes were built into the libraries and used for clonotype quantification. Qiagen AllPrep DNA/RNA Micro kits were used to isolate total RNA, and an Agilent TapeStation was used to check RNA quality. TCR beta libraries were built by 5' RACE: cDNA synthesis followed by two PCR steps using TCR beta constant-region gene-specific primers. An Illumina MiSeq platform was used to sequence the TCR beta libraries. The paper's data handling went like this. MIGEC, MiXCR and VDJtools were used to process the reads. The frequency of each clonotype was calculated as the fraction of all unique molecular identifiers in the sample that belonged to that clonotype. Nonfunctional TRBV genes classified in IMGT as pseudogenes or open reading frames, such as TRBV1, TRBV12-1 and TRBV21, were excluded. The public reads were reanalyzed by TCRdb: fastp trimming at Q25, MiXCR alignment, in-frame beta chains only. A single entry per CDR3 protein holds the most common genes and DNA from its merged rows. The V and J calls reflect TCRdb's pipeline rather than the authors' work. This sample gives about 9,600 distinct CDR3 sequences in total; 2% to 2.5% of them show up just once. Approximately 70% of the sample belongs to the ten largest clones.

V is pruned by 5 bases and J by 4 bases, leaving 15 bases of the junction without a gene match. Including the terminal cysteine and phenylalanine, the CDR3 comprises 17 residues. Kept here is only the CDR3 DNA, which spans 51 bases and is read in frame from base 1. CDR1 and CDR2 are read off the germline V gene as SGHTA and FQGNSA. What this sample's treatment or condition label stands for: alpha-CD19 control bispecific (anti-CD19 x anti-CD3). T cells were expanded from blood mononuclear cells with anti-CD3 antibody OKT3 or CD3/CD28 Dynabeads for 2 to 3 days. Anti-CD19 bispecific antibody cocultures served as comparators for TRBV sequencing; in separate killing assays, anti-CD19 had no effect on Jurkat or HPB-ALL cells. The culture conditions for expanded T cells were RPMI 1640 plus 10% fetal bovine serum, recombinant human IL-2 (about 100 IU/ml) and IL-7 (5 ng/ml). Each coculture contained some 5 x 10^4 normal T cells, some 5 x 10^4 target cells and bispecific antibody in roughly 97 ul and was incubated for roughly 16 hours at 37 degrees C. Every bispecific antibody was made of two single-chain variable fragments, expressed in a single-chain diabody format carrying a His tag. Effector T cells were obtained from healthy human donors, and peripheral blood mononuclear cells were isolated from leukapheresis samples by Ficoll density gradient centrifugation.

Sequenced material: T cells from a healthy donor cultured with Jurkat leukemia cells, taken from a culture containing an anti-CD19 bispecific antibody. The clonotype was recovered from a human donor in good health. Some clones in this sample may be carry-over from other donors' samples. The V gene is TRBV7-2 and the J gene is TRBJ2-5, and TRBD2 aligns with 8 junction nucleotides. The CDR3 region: CASSPKQGLVVGETQYF. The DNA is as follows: TGTGCCAGCAGCCCGAAACAGGGACTAGTCGTCGGAGAGACCCAGTACTTC.